Presented here are 2 T cell receptor beta chains from one specimen sequenced in a study of beta chain features in type 1 diabetes. Investigators reverse transcribed all isolated RNA, so they sequenced expressed TCRB transcripts. TCRdb's table, derived via immunoSEQ multiplex PCR, lists solely in-frame clones and lacks some. The table includes some 270,000 clones, over 12% detected once. Material for sequencing was naive CD4+ T cells from blood. These receptors were taken from a woman in her forties in good health.

In its sample, this clone was seen a few times. The rearrangement links TRBV29-1 to TRBJ1-3, with 8 bases matching TRBD1. From germline, CDR1 is SQVTM and CDR2 ANQGSEA. Losses at the gene ends were 4 bases for V and 4 bases for J; bases not matched to a gene: 3. This CDR3 contains 13 residues. CDR3: CSVAGGSGNTIYF. CDR3 nucleotide sequence: TGCAGCGTTGCAGGGGGCAGCGGAAACACCATATATTTT.

V and J are TRBV5-1 and TRBJ2-5; D is perhaps TRBD1 (6 bases). CDR3 length: 14 amino acids. Per germline, CDR1 SGHRS and CDR2 YFSETQ. V lost 0 bases and J 6 bases, leaving 12 bases between the germline ends. CDR3 coding DNA: TGCGCCAGCAGCTTGGCCCAGGGGCAAAAGACCCAGTACTTC. Translated: CASSLAQGQKTQYF. Variable domain in full (rest from reference TRBV5-1 and TRBJ2-5): KAGVTQTPRYLIKTRGQQVTLSCSPISGHRSVSWYQQTPGQGLQFLFEYFSETQRNKGNFPGRFSGRQFSNSRSEMNVSTLELGDSALYLCASSLAQGQKTQYFGPGTRLLVL.